This T cell receptor beta chain was obtained from a study of T cell responses to AZD1222 COVID-19 vaccine. There are a few counts of this clone. The protocol was immunoSEQ multiplex PCR, while the TCRdb copy is restricted to in-frame clones and leaves out a portion. The sample has 60,000 to 75,000 clones, around 82% seen once; the top ten hold 5.5% to 7%. The CDR3 is 15 amino acids. J was trimmed by 5 bases and V by 0 bases; bases with no gene match: 6. Germline CDR1 and CDR2: SGHRS and YFSETQ. Here the sequenced sample was peripheral blood, taken 28 days after the second AZD1222 dose. The chain recombines TRBV5-1 with TRBJ2-3; 7 bases align to TRBD2. This TCR came from an adult who received the AZD1222 COVID-19 vaccine. The CDR3 coding sequence is TGCGCCAGCAGCTTGGCCCAGGCTAGCGGAGATACGCAGTATTTT. Its translation is CASSLAQASGDTQYF.